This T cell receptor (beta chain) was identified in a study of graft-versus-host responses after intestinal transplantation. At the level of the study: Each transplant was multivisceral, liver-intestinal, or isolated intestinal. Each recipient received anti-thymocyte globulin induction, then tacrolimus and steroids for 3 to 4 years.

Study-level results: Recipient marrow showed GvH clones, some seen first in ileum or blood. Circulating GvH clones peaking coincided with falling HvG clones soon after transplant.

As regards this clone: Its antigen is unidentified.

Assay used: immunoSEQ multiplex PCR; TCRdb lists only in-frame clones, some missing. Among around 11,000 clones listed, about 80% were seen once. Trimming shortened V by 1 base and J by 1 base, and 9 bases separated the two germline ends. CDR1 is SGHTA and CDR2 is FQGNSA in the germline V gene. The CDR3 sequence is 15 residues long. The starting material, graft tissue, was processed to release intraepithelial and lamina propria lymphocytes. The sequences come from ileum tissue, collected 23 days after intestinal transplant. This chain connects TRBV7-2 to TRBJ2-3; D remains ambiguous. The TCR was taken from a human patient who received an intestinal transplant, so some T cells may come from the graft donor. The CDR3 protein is CASSLVGSRTDTQYF. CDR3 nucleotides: TGTGCCAGCAGCTTAGTCGGCTCCCGCACAGATACGCAGTATTTT.